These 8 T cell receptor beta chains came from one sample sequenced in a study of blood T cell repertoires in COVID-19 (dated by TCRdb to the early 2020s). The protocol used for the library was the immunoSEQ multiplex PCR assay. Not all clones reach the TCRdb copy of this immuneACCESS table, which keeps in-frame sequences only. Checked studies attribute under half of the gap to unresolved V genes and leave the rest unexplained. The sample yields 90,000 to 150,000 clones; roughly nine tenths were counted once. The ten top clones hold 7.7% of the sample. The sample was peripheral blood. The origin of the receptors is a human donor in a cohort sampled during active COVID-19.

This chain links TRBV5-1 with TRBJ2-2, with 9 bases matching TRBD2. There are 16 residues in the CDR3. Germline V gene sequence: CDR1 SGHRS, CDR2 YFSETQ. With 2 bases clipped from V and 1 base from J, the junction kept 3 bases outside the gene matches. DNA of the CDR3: TGCGCCAGCAGCTTAGCGGGGGGCCGGAACACCGGGGAGCTGTTTTTT. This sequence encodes CASSLAGGRNTGELFF.

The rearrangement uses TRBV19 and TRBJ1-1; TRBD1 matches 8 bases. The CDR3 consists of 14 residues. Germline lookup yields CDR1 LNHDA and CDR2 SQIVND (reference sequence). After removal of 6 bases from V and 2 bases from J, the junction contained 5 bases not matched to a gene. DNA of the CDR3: TGTGCCAGTAGCCTGGGACAGGTCAACACTGAAGCTTTCTTT. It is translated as CASSLGQVNTEAFF.

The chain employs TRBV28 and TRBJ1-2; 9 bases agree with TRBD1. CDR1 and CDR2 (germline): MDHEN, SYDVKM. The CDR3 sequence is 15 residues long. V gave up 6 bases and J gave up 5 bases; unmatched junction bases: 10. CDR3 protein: CASRHTGGGGYGYTF. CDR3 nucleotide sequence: TGTGCCAGCAGACACACAGGGGGCGGAGGGTATGGCTACACCTTC.

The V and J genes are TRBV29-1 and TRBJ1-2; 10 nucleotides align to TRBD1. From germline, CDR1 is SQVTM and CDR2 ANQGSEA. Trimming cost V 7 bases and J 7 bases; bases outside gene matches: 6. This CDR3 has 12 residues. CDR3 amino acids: CSARDRGVGYTF. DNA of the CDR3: TGCAGCGCACGGGACAGGGGTGTTGGCTACACCTTC.

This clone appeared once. The CDR3 region is CASSPSRGLASYNEQFF. CDR3 bases: TGCGCCAGCAGCCCCTCTCGGGGACTAGCGTCCTACAATGAGCAGTTCTTC. The V and J genes are TRBV4-1 and TRBJ2-1; 10 bases line up with TRBD2. This CDR3 is 17 amino acids long. The V segment lost 4 bases and the J segment 1 base; nucleotides outside the gene matches: 7. Germline V lookup: CDR1 MGHRA, CDR2 YSYEKL.

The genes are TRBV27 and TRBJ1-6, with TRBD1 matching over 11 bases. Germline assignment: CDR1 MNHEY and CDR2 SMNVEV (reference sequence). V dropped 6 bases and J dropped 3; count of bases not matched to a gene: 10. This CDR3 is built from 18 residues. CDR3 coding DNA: TGTGCCAGCAGCAGAGTTACCGGGACAGGGGGCTATAATTCACCCCTCCACTTT. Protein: CASSRVTGTGGYNSPLHF.

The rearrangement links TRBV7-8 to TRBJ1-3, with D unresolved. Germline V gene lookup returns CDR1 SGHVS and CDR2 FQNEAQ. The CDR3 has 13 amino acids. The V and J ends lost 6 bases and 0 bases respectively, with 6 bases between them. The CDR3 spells CASRDSSGNTIYF. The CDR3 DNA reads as TGTGCCAGCAGAGATAGCTCTGGAAACACCATATATTTT.

CDR3 region: CSVGRQGNVEQFF. CDR3 bases: TGCAGCGTTGGCCGACAGGGAAACGTAGAGCAGTTCTTC. The chain is built from TRBV29-1 and TRBJ2-1; 7 nucleotides align to TRBD1. The CDR3 is 13 residues long. Germline assignment: CDR1 SQVTM and CDR2 ANQGSEA. Trimming removed 4 bases from V and 10 bases from J; junction bases left unmatched: 10.